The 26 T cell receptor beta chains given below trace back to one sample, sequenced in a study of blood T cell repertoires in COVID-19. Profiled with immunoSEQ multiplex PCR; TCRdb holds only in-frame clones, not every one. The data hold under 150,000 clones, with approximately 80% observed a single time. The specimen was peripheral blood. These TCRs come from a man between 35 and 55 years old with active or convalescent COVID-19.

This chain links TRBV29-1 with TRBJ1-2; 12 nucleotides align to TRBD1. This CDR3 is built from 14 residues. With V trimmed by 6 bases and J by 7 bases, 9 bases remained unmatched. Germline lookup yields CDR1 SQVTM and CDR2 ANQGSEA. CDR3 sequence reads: CSVERDRGLSGYTF. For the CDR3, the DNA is TGCAGCGTCGAAAGGGACAGGGGGCTGAGTGGCTACACCTTC.

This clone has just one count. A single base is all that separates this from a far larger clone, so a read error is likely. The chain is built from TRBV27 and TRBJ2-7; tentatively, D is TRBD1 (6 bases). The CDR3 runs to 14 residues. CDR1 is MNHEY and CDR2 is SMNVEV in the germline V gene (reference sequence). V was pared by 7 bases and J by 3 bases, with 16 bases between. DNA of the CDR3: TGTGCCAGCATTAAACACGACAGGAGCTACGAGCAGTACTTC. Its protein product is CASIKHDRSYEQYF.

The CDR3 DNA sequence: TGTGCCAGCAGCCACACCTACACAGGGTCAAATCAGCCCCAGCATTTT. This sequence encodes CASSHTYTGSNQPQHF. The chain carries TRBV3-1 (or the pseudogene TRBV3-2) and TRBJ1-5; possibly TRBD1 for D (6 bases). CDR3 length: 16 residues. CDR1 is LGHDT, CDR2 YNNKEL, per germline (reference sequence). The V and J ends lost 3 bases and 4 bases respectively, with 16 bases between them.

The CDR3 protein is CASSPPSGGTRELFF. CDR3 in DNA: TGTGCCAGCTCACCACCGAGCGGGGGTACCAGGGAGCTGTTTTTT. The chain joins TRBV18 to TRBJ2-2, with TRBD2 matching 8 bases. The CDR3 spans 15 residues. CDR1 and CDR2 from the germline V gene are KGHSH and LQKENI. After removal of 0 bases from V and 9 bases from J, the junction contained 6 bases not matched to a gene.

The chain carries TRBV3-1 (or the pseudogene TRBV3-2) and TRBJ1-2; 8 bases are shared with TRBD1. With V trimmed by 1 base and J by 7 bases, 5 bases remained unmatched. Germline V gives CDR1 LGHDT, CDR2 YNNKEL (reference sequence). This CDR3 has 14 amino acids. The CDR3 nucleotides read TGTGCCAGCAGCCAAGGGACAGGGTCTTCTGGCTACACCTTC. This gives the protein CASSQGTGSSGYTF.

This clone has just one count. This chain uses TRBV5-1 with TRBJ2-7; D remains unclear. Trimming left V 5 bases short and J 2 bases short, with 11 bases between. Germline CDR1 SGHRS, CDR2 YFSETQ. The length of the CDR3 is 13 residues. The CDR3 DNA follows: TGCGCCAGCAGACCTGACGGAGCCTACGAGCAGTACTTC. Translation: CASRPDGAYEQYF.

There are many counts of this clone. CDR3 bases: TGTGCCAGCAGCCCAGGGACAAAAAACATTCAGTACTTC. It codes for CASSPGTKNIQYF. The chain carries TRBV7-9 and TRBJ2-4; D possibly corresponds to TRBD1 (6 bases). The CDR3 consists of 13 residues. Germline-derived CDR1 and CDR2 are SEHNR and FQNEAQ (reference sequence). With 5 bases removed from V and 4 bases from J, the gap between germline ends came to 9 bases.

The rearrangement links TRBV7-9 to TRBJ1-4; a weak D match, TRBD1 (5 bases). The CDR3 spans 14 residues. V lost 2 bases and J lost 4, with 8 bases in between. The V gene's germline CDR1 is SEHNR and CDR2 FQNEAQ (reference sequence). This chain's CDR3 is CASSLRQNNEKLFF. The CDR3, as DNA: TGTGCCAGCAGCTTAAGACAGAATAATGAAAAACTGTTTTTT.

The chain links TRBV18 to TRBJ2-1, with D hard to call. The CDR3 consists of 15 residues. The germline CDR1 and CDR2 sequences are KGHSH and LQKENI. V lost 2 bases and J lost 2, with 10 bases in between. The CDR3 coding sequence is TGTGCCAGCTCACCAAATGAGCGAACCTACAATGAGCAGTTCTTC. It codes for CASSPNERTYNEQFF.

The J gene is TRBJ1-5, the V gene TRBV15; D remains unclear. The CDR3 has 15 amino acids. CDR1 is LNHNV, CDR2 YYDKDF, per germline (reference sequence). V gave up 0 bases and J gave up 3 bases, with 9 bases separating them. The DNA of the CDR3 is TGTGCCACCAGCAGAGATTACACATACAATCAGCCCCAGCATTTT. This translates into CATSRDYTYNQPQHF.

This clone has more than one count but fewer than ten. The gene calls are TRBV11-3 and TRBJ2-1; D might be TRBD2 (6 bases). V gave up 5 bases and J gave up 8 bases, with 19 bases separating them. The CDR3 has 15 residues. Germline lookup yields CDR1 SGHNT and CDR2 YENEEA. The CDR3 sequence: CASSPGRSGEYEQFF. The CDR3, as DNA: TGTGCCAGCAGCCCAGGGAGGTCGGGGGAATATGAGCAGTTCTTC.

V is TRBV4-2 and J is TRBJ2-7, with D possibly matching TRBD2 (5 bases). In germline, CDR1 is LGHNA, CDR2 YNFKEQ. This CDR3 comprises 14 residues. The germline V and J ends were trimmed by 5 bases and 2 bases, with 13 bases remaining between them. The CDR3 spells CASSTIEGTYEQYF. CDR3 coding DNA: TGTGCCAGCAGCACCATTGAGGGAACCTACGAGCAGTACTTC.

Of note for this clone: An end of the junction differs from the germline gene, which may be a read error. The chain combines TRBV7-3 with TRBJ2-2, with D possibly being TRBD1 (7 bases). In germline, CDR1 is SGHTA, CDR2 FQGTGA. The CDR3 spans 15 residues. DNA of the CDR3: TGTGCCAGCAGCTTATCAGGGGGGAACGCCGGGGAGCTGTTTTTT. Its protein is CASSLSGGNAGELFF.

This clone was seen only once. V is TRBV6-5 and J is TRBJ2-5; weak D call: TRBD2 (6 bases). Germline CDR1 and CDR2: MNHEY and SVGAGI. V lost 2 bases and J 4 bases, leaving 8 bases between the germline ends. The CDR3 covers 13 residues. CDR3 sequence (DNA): TGTGCCAGCAGTTACACCGGGGGAGAGACCCAGTACTTC. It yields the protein CASSYTGGETQYF.

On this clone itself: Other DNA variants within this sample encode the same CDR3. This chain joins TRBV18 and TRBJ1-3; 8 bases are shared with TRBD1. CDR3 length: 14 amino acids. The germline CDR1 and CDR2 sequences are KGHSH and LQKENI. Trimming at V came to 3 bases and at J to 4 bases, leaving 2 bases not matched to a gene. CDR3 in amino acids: CASSPDRAGNTIYF. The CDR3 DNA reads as TGTGCCAGCTCACCGGACAGGGCCGGAAACACCATATATTTT.

CDR3 protein: CAISDLQGVGYTF. The CDR3 DNA is TGTGCCATCAGTGACCTACAGGGGGTTGGCTACACCTTC. This rearrangement joins TRBV10-3 to TRBJ1-2; TRBD1 aligns across 8 bases. V dropped 3 bases and J dropped 7; count of bases not matched to a gene: 4. The CDR3 has 13 amino acids. From germline, CDR1 is ENHRY and CDR2 SYGVKD.

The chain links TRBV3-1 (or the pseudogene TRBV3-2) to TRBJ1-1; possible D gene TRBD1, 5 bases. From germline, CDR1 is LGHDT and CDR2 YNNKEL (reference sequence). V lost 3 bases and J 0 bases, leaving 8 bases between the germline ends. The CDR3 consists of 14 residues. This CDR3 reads CASSHAGLNTEAFF. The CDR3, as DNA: TGTGCCAGCAGCCACGCAGGGTTGAACACTGAAGCTTTCTTT.

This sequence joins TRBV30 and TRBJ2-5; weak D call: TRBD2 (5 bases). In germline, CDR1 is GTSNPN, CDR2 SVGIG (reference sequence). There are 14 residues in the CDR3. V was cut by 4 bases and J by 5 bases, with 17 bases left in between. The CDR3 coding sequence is TGTGCCTGGATGAGCGGCTTAGGTGGGGAGACCCAGTACTTC. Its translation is CAWMSGLGGETQYF.

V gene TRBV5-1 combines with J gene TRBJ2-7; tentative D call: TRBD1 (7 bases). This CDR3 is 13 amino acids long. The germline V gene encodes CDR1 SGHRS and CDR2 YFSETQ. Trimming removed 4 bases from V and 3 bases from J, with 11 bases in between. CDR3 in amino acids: CASSRGDSYEQYF. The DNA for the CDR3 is TGCGCCAGCAGCAGGGGGGACAGCTACGAGCAGTACTTC.

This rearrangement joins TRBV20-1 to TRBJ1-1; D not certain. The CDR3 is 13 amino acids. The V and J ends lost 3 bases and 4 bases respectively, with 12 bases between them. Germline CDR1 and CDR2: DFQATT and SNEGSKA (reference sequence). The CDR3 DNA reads TGCAGTGCTAGTCGTTCTATAGCCACTGAAGCTTTCTTT. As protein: CSASRSIATEAFF.

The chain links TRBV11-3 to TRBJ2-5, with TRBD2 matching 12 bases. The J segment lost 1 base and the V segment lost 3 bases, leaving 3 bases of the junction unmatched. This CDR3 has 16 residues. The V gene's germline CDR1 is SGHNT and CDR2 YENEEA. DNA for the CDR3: TGTGCCAGCAGCTTCGGACTAGCGGGGAGCCAAGAGACCCAGTACTTC. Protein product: CASSFGLAGSQETQYF.

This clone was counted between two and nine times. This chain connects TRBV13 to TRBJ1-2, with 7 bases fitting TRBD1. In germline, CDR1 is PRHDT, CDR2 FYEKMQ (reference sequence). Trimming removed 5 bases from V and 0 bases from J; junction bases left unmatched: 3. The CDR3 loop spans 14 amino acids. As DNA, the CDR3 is TGTGCCAGCAGCGCGGGGACAGCTAACTATGGCTACACCTTC. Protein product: CASSAGTANYGYTF. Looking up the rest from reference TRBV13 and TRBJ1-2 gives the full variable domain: AAGVIQSPRHLIKEKRETATLKCYPIPRHDTVYWYQQGPGQDPQFLISFYEKMQSDKGSIPDRFSAQQFSDYHSELNMSSLELGDSALYFCASSAGTANYGYTFGSGTRLTVV.

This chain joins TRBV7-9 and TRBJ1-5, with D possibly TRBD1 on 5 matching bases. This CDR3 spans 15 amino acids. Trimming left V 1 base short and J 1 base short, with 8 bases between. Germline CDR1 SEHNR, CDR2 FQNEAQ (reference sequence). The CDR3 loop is CASSLGQYSNQPQHF. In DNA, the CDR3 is TGTGCCAGCAGCTTAGGACAGTACAGCAATCAGCCCCAGCATTTT.

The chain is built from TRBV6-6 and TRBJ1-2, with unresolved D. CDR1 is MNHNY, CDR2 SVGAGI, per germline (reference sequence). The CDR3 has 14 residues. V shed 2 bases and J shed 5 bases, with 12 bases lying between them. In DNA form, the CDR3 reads TGTGCCAGCAGTTACGGGCAGTCCCTTTATGGCTACACCTTC. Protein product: CASSYGQSLYGYTF.

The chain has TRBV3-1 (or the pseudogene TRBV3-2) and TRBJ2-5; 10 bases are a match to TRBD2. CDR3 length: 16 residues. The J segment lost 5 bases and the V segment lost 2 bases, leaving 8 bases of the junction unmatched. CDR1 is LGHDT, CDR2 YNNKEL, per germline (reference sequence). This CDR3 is CASSQIVGTSEETQYF. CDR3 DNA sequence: TGTGCCAGCAGCCAAATCGTCGGGACTAGCGAGGAGACCCAGTACTTC.

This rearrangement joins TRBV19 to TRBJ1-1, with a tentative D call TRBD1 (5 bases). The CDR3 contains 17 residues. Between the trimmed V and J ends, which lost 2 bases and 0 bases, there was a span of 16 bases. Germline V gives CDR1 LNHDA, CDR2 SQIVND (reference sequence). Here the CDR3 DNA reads TGTGCCAGTAGTATACTGGGAAAATGGGGCATGAACACTGAAGCTTTCTTT. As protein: CASSILGKWGMNTEAFF.